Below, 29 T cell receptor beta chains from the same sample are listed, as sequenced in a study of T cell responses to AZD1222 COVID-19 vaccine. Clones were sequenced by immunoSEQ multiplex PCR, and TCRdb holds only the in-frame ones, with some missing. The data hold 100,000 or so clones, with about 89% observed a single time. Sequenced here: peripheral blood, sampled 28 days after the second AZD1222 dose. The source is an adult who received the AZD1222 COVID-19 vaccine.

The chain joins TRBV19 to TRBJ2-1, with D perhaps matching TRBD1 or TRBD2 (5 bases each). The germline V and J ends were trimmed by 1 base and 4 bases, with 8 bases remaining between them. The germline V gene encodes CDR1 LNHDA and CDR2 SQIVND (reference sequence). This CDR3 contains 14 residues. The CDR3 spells CASSIGGSYNEQFF. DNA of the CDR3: TGTGCCAGTAGTATAGGGGGGAGTTACAATGAGCAGTTCTTC. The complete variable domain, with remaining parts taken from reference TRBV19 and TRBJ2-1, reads DGGITQSPKYLFRKEGQNVTLSCEQNLNHDAMYWYRQDPGQGLRLIYYSQIVNDFQKGDIAEGYSVSREKKESFPLTVTSAQKNPTAFYLCASSIGGSYNEQFFGPGTRLTVL.

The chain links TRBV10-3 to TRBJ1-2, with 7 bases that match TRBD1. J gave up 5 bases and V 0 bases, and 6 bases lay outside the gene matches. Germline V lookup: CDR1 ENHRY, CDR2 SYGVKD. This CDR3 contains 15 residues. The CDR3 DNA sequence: TGTGCCATCAGTGAGTCGTGGACAGGTTCTTATGGCTACACCTTC. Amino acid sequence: CAISESWTGSYGYTF.

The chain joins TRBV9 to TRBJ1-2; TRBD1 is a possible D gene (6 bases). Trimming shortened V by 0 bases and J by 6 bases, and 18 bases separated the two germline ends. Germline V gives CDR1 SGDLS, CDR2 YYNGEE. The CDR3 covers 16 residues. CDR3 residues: CASSVVLGTRPDGYTF. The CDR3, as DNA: TGTGCCAGCAGCGTAGTTCTCGGGACACGTCCTGATGGCTACACCTTC.

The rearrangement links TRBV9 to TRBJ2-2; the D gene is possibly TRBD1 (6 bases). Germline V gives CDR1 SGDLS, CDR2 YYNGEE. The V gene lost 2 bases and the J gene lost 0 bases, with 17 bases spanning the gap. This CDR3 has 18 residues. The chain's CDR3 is CASSVGPWAGANTGELFF. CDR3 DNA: TGTGCCAGCAGCGTGGGGCCCTGGGCAGGGGCGAACACCGGGGAGCTGTTTTTT.

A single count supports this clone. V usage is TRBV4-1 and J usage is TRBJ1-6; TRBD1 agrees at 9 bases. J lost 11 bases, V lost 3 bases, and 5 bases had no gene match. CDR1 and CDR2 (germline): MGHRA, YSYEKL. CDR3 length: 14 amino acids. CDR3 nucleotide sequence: TGCGCCAGCAGCCAGACGACAGGGGGTGCACCCCTCCACTTT. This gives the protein CASSQTTGGAPLHF.

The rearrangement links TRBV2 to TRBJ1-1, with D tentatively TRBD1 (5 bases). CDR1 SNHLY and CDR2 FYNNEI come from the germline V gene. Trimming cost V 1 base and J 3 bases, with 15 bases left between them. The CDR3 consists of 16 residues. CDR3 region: CASSEERGPMDTEAFF. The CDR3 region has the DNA TGTGCCAGCAGTGAAGAGAGGGGCCCAATGGACACTGAAGCTTTCTTT.

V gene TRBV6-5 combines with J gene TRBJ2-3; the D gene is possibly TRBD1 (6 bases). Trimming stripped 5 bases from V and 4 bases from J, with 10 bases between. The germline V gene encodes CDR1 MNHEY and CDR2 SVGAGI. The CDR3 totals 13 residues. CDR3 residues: CASSIQGSDTQYF. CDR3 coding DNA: TGTGCCAGCAGTATCCAGGGGTCAGATACGCAGTATTTT.

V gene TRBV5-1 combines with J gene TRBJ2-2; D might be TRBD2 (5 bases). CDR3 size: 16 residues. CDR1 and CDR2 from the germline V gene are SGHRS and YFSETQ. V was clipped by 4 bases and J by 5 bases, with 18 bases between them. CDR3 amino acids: CASSPFPGSATGELFF. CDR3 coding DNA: TGCGCCAGCAGCCCATTTCCGGGAAGTGCGACCGGGGAGCTGTTTTTT.

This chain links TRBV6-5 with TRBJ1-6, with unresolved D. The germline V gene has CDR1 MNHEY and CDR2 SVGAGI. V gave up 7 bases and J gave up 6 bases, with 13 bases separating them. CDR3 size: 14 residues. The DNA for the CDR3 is TGTGCCAGCATCCTGACTGAACGTAATTCACCCCTCCACTTT. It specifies CASILTERNSPLHF.

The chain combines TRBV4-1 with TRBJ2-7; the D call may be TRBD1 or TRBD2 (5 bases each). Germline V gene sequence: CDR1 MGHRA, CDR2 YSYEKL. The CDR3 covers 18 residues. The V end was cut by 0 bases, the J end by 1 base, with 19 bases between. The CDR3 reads CASSQDSLRDGASYEQYF. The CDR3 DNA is TGCGCCAGCAGCCAAGATAGTCTTCGGGACGGAGCTTCCTACGAGCAGTACTTC.

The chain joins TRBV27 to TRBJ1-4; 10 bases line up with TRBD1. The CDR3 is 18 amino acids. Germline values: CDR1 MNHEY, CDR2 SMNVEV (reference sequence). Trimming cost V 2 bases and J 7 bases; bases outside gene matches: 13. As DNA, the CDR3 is TGTGCCAGCAGTTTAAACAGGGACAGGGGAATCTCAGGTGAAAAACTGTTTTTT. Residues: CASSLNRDRGISGEKLFF.

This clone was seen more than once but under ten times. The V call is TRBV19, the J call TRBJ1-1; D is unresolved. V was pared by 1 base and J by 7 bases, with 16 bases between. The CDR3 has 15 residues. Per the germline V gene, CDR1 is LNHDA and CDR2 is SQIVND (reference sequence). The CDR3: CASSIVHGLLGEAFF. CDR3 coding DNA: TGTGCCAGTAGTATAGTCCATGGGCTTTTAGGTGAAGCTTTCTTT.

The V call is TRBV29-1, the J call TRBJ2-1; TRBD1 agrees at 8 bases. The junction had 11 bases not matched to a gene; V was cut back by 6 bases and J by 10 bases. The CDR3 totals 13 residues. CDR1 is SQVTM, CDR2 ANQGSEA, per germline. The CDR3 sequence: CSVTGQARGEQFF. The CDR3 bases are TGCAGCGTAACGGGACAGGCCCGGGGAGAGCAGTTCTTC.

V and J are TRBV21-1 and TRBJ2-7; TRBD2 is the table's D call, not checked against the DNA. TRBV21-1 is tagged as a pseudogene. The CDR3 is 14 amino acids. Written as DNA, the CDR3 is TGTGCCAGCAGCACGGGAGCTGGGTGGTACGAGCAGTACTTC. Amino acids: CASSTGAGWYEQYF.

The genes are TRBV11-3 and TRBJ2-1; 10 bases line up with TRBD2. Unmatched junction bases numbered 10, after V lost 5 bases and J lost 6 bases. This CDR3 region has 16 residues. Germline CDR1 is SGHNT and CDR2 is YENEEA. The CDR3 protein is CASSPTTSGRANEQFF. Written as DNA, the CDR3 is TGTGCCAGCAGCCCGACCACCAGCGGGAGGGCCAATGAGCAGTTCTTC.

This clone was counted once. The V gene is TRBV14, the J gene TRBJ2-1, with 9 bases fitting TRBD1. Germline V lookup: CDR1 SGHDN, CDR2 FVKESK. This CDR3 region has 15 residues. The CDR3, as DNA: TGTGCTACCGCCCCCCAGACAGGGGGTTTCAATGAGCAGTTCTTC. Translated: CATAPQTGGFNEQFF.

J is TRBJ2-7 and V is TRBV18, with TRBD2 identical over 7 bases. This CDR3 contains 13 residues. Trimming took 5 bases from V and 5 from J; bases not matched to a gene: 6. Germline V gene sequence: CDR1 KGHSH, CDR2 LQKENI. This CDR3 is CASSAGRGNEQYF. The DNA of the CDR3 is TGTGCCAGCTCAGCAGGGAGGGGAAACGAGCAGTACTTC.

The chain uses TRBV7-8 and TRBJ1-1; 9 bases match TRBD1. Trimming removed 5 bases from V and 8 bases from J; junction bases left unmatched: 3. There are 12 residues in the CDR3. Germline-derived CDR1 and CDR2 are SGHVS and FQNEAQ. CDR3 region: CASSGGTGEAFF. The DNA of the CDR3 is TGTGCCAGCAGCGGAGGGACAGGGGAAGCTTTCTTT.

CDR3 sequence reads: CVTSGGVGETQYF. As DNA, the CDR3 is TGTGTCACTAGCGGGGGGGTTGGAGAGACCCAGTACTTC. This chain links TRBV10-3 with TRBJ2-5; 13 bases map to TRBD2. Germline CDR1 is ENHRY and CDR2 is SYGVKD. The CDR3 contains 13 residues.

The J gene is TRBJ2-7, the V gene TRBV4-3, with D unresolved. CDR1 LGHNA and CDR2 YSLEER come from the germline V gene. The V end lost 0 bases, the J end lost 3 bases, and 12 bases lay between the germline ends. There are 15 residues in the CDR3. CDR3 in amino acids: CASSQDYVAGYEQYF. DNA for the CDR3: TGCGCCAGCAGCCAAGATTATGTAGCTGGCTACGAGCAGTACTTC.

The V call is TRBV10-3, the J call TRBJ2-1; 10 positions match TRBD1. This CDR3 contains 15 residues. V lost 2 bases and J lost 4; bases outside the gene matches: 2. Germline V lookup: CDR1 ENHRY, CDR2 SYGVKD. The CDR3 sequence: CAISEDRGLYNEQFF. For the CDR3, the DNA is TGTGCCATCAGTGAGGACAGGGGGCTATACAATGAGCAGTTCTTC.

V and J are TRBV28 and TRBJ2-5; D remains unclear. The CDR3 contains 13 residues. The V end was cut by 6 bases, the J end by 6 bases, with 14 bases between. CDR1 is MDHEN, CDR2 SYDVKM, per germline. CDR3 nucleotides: TGTGCCAGCAGGGGCAGGCGGTTGCAGACCCAGTACTTC. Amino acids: CASRGRRLQTQYF.

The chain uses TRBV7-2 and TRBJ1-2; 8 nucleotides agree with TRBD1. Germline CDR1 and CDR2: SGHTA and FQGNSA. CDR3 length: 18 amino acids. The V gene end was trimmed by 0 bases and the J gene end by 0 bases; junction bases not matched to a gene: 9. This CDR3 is CASSLAPGGLPTNYGYTF. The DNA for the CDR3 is TGTGCCAGCAGCTTAGCGCCAGGGGGCCTTCCAACTAACTATGGCTACACCTTC.

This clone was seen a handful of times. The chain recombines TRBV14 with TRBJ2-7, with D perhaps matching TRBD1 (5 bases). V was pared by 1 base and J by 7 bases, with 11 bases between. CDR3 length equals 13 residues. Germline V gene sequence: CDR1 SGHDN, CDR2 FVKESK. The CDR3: CASSQGDYREQYF. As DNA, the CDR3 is TGTGCCAGCAGCCAAGGGGATTACAGGGAGCAGTACTTC.

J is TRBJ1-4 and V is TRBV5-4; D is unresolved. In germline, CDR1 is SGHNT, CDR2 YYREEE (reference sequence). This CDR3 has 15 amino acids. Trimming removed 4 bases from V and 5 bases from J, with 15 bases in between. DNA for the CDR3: TGTGCCAGCAGCCCTACCTGGGGTCAGAATGAAAAACTGTTTTTT. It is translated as CASSPTWGQNEKLFF.

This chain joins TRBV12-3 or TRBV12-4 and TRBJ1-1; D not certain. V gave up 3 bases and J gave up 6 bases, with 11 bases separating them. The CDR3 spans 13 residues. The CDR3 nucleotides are TGTGCCAGCAGTTTTTTGGGGATTGCTGAAGCTTTCTTT. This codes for CASSFLGIAEAFF.

CDR3 DNA sequence: TGCGCCAGCAGCCAAAGGGTTGGTGGGTATGGCTACACCTTC. It encodes CASSQRVGGYGYTF. The rearrangement joins TRBV4-3 to TRBJ1-2; D call uncertain. Looked up from germline, CDR1 is LGHNA and CDR2 is YSLEER. The CDR3 is 14 residues long. Trimming cost V 2 bases and J 5 bases, with 12 bases left between them.

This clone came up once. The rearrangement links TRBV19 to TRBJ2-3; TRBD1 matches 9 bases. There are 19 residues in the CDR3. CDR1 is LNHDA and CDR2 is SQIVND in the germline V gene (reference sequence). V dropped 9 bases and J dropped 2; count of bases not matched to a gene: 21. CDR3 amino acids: CARPSGTGISGTYTDTQYF. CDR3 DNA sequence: TGTGCCAGGCCGTCTGGGACAGGGATTAGCGGAACTTACACAGATACGCAGTATTTT.

DNA of the CDR3: TGTGCCAGCTCCCGCGCGGGGACAGGTGGGTTCGGCAATCAGCCCCAGCATTTT. It encodes CASSRAGTGGFGNQPQHF. This rearrangement joins TRBV18 to TRBJ1-5, with 8 bases that match TRBD1. The CDR3 loop spans 18 amino acids. The V gene's germline CDR1 is KGHSH and CDR2 LQKENI. Unmatched junction bases numbered 15, after V lost 6 bases and J lost 2 bases.